Listed below are T cell receptor beta chains from one sample, sequenced in a study of cytomegalovirus exposure and HLA in healthy donors. Repertoires were generated with immunoSEQ multiplex PCR, while TCRdb's copy carries only in-frame clones and drops some. Altogether a few hundred thousand clones are present, almost 85% being singletons, with the ten largest covering about 0.58%. Sequencing was carried out using PBMCs. These receptors came from a middle-aged woman in good health and CMV-seronegative. Both conserved end residues are part of each CDR3. D genes are given only for firm matches. Clone size, where shown, is once, few, many, or a class for clones that have expanded.

>TRBV11-2|TRBD1|NA|TRBJ1-2
CASSRGTVFNYGYTF
TGTGCCAGCAGCCGAGGGACAGTTTTTAACTATGGCTACACCTTC
>TRBV15|NA|NA|TRBJ1-3
CATSIRIRDTGNTIYF
TGTGCCACCAGCATTCGAATTCGGGACACTGGAAACACCATATATTTT
>TRBV28|NA|NA|TRBJ1-3
CASSFRQGNTIYF
TGTGCCAGCAGTTTCCGACAGGGAAACACCATATATTTT
>TRBV19|TRBD2|NA|TRBJ2-5
CAIAASGGAETQYF
TGTGCCATCGCGGCTAGCGGGGGGGCGGAGACCCAGTACTTC
>TRBV19|NA|NA|TRBJ1-2
CASSIVRGNGYTF
TGTGCCAGTAGTATAGTAAGAGGGAATGGCTACACCTTC
>TRBV30|NA|NA|TRBJ2-3
CAWSATDTQYF
TGTGCCTGGAGTGCGACAGATACGCAGTATTTT
>TRBV9|NA|NA|TRBJ1-1
CASSATGKHTEAFF
TGTGCCAGCAGCGCAACAGGGAAGCACACTGAAGCTTTCTTT
>TRBV7-8|NA|NA|TRBJ2-5
CASSFSGGQETQYF
TGTGCCAGCAGCTTCAGTGGGGGGCAAGAGACCCAGTACTTC
>TRBV5-4|NA|NA|TRBJ1-1
CASTSRQANTEAFF
TGTGCCAGCACCTCCCGACAGGCGAACACTGAAGCTTTCTTT
>TRBV5-4|TRBD1|once|TRBJ1-1
CAHSGAGGIAFF
TGTGCCCACAGCGGGGCAGGGGGCATAGCTTTCTTT
>TRBV30|NA|few|TRBJ2-5
CAWTRAGEETQYF
TGTGCCTGGACTCGAGCAGGGGAAGAGACCCAGTACTTC
>TRBV6-1|NA|NA|TRBJ1-6
CASSEAPDSPLHF
TGTGCCAGCAGTGAAGCGCCGGATTCACCCCTCCACTTT
>TRBV5-1|NA|NA|TRBJ2-1
CASSVEYEQFF
TGCGCCAGCAGCGTAGAATATGAGCAGTTCTTC
>TRBV30|NA|NA|TRBJ2-5
CAWSVIRQETQYF
TGTGCCTGGAGTGTAATCAGGCAAGAGACCCAGTACTTC
>TRBV28|NA|NA|TRBJ1-1
CASSWAVEAFF
TGTGCCAGCAGTTGGGCAGTTGAAGCTTTCTTT
>TRBV27|TRBD1|NA|TRBJ1-5
CASSPSTGHINQPQHF
TGTGCCAGCAGTCCCTCGACAGGGCACATCAATCAGCCCCAGCATTTT
>TRBV7-9|TRBD2|NA|TRBJ2-7
CASSLARASGDEQYF
TGTGCCAGCAGCTTAGCCCGGGCTAGCGGGGACGAGCAGTACTTC
>TRBV2|NA|once|TRBJ1-5
CASSETAGVSPQHF
TGTGCCAGCAGTGAAACGGCGGGGGTTTCGCCCCAGCATTTT
>TRBV7-2|TRBD1|NA|TRBJ1-2
CASSTDRRYGYTF
TGTGCCAGCAGCACGGACAGGCGATATGGCTACACCTTC
>TRBV10-3|NA|NA|TRBJ1-2
CAVLGQRNNRGGYTF
TGTGCCGTCTTAGGGCAGCGAAATAACAGAGGGGGCTACACCTTC
>TRBV27|TRBD1|NA|TRBJ2-7
CASSPLGQGSEQYF
TGTGCCAGCAGTCCCCTGGGACAGGGGTCCGAGCAGTACTTC
>TRBV9|NA|NA|TRBJ2-5
CASAGGSETQYF
TGTGCCAGCGCTGGGGGGTCCGAGACCCAGTACTTC
>TRBV7-9|TRBD2|NA|TRBJ2-1
CSSSLDGTSGGAYEQFF
TGTTCCAGCAGCTTAGATGGGACTAGCGGGGGGGCATATGAGCAGTTCTTC
>TRBV28|NA|NA|TRBJ2-3
CASSAGGASTDTQYF
TGTGCCAGCTCAGCTGGGGGGGCTAGCACAGATACGCAGTATTTT
>TRBV18|TRBD1|NA|TRBJ2-5
CASSPGQGETQYF
TGTGCCAGCTCACCAGGACAGGGGGAGACCCAGTACTTC
>TRBV14|NA|NA|TRBJ1-6
CASSLRPGALHF
TGTGCCAGCAGCCTCCGCCCGGGGGCCCTCCACTTT
>TRBV30|TRBD1|NA|TRBJ1-2
CAWNPGTGGYGYTF
TGTGCCTGGAACCCCGGGACAGGGGGCTATGGCTACACCTTC
>TRBV9|TRBD1|NA|TRBJ1-1
CASGPGTGGLNTEAFF
TGTGCCAGCGGACCTGGGACAGGGGGCTTGAACACTGAAGCTTTCTTT